The 21 T cell receptor beta chains reported below all come from one sample, sequenced in a study of cytomegalovirus exposure and HLA in healthy donors. The PCR ran on 60 Vbeta and 13 Jbeta primers. Sequencing was performed with immunoSEQ multiplex PCR; in TCRdb, only in-frame clones are kept and a portion is missing. The table includes more than 90,000 clones, over 60% detected once. The sample consisted of PBMCs. Receptor source: a human donor in good health.

This clone was picked up one time. The rearrangement joins TRBV19 to TRBJ1-2; D not certain. V lost 6 bases and J 2 bases, leaving 10 bases between the germline ends. The CDR3 is 13 amino acids. Germline CDR1 reads LNHDA; CDR2 reads SQIVND (reference sequence). CDR3 nucleotides: TGTGCCAGTAGAACTACACAAAACTATGGCTACACCTTC. Translated: CASRTTQNYGYTF.

This chain joins TRBV27 and TRBJ2-3, with 8 bases fitting TRBD2. This CDR3 has 15 residues. CDR1 is MNHEY, CDR2 SMNVEV, per germline (reference sequence). Trimming at V came to 4 bases and at J to 3 bases, leaving 6 bases not matched to a gene. DNA of the CDR3: TGTGCCAGCAGTTCACCTAGCGGGCAGACAGATACGCAGTATTTT. Translation gives CASSSPSGQTDTQYF.

The V and J genes are TRBV7-8 and TRBJ1-1; a weak D match, TRBD1 (5 bases). This CDR3 is built from 16 residues. V lost 0 bases to trimming and J lost 6 bases, with 17 bases between them. Germline CDR1 SGHVS, CDR2 FQNEAQ. CDR3 coding DNA: TGTGCCAGCAGCTTAGCGAGAGGTGGGCAGGGCGCTGAAGCTTTCTTT. Protein product: CASSLARGGQGAEAFF.

The chain joins TRBV13 to TRBJ1-1; perhaps TRBD1 as D (5 bases). Germline V lookup: CDR1 PRHDT, CDR2 FYEKMQ (reference sequence). The CDR3 covers 14 residues. V was shortened by 2 bases and J by 3 bases, with 10 bases between the two germline ends. The CDR3 nucleotides are TGTGCCAGCAGCTTATGGAGGGGCTACACTGAAGCTTTCTTT. Amino acids: CASSLWRGYTEAFF.

The chain carries TRBV5-1 and TRBJ2-1; 8 bases are shared with TRBD2. V lost 2 bases, J lost 9 bases, and 13 bases stayed unmatched. The germline gives CDR1 SGHRS, CDR2 YFSETQ. The CDR3 has 16 residues. CDR3 region: CASSLSLRGGLGEQFF. CDR3 in DNA: TGCGCCAGCAGCTTATCTCTCCGGGGGGGCTTAGGTGAGCAGTTCTTC.

The chain links TRBV6-5 to TRBJ2-5; tentatively, D is TRBD2 (5 bases). The end of the DNA aligns better with TRBJ2-7, so the J call may be wrong. The germline CDR1 and CDR2 sequences are MNHEY and SVGAGI. The CDR3 sequence is 14 residues long. CDR3 DNA: TGTGCCAGCAGTTACGCCTTCACTAGATACGAGCAGTACTTC. Translated: CASSYAFTRYEQYF.

V gene TRBV12-5 combines with J gene TRBJ2-3, with 7 bases fitting TRBD1. Germline assignment: CDR1 LGHNT and CDR2 FRNRAP. V lost 5 bases, J lost 5 bases, and 7 bases stayed unmatched. This CDR3 region has 14 residues. In DNA form, the CDR3 reads TGTGCTAGTGGTCTTGGACAGGCGGAAGATACGCAGTATTTT. Translation: CASGLGQAEDTQYF.

The sample holds a few counts of this clone. The rearrangement uses TRBV2 and TRBJ1-1, with D possibly TRBD1 on 6 matching bases. Germline V gene data show CDR1 as SNHLY and CDR2 as FYNNEI. This CDR3 is 13 amino acids long. The V end lost 6 bases, the J end lost 8 bases, and 16 bases lay between the germline ends. In DNA form, the CDR3 reads TGTGCCAGCAGGAGGGAGGGGGTGACCGAAGCTTTCTTT. This sequence encodes CASRREGVTEAFF.

The chain has TRBV6-1 and TRBJ1-3; D remains ambiguous. Germline V gives CDR1 MNHNS, CDR2 SASEGT. This CDR3 contains 12 residues. The V gene lost 2 bases and the J gene lost 4 bases, with 3 bases spanning the gap. The CDR3 nucleotides read TGTGCCAGCAGTGAAATAGGAAACACCATATATTTT. This sequence encodes CASSEIGNTIYF.

In its sample, this clone was seen once. The chain carries TRBV7-9 and TRBJ1-1, with 8 bases identical to TRBD1. The CDR3 sequence is 12 residues long. The junction had 4 bases not matched to a gene; V was cut back by 9 bases and J by 4 bases. Looked up from germline, CDR1 is SEHNR and CDR2 is FQNEAQ (reference sequence). The CDR3 DNA sequence: TGTGCCAGTCAAACAGGGGGCACTGAAGCTTTCTTT. Residues: CASQTGGTEAFF.

V and J are TRBV15 and TRBJ2-2; TRBD2 might be the D (5 bases). This CDR3 has 15 residues. Trimming took 0 bases from V and 4 from J, leaving 9 bases between them. Germline CDR1 is LNHNV and CDR2 is YYDKDF (reference sequence). The DNA for the CDR3 is TGTGCCACCAGCAGAGAAAAGCGGTCCACCGGGGAGCTGTTTTTT. It codes for CATSREKRSTGELFF.

This clone has a single count. This chain uses TRBV6-5 with TRBJ1-5; perhaps TRBD1 as D (6 bases). The V end lost 2 bases, the J end lost 7 bases, and 12 bases lay between the germline ends. Germline CDR1 reads MNHEY; CDR2 reads SVGAGI. The CDR3 totals 14 residues. CDR3 coding DNA: TGTGCCAGCAGTTACGGGCAGGGGTGGCAGCCCCAGCATTTT. Translating it yields CASSYGQGWQPQHF.

This chain uses TRBV9 with TRBJ2-6, with D possibly TRBD2 on 6 matching bases. The germline gives CDR1 SGDLS, CDR2 YYNGEE. The CDR3 loop spans 20 amino acids. V gave up 0 bases and J gave up 1 base, with 20 bases separating them. The CDR3 is CASSVGRGSLLPSGANVLTF. Here the CDR3 DNA reads TGTGCCAGCAGCGTAGGGAGGGGATCACTACTCCCGTCTGGGGCCAACGTCCTGACTTTC.

The J gene is TRBJ2-5, the V gene TRBV19; possible D gene TRBD1, 6 bases. The end of the DNA is better explained by TRBJ2-7, so the J call may be wrong. The germline gives CDR1 LNHDA, CDR2 SQIVND (reference sequence). The CDR3 spans 12 residues. Written as DNA, the CDR3 is TGTGCCAGTAGAAAACAGGGCTACGAGCAGTACTTC. Amino acids: CASRKQGYEQYF.

The rearrangement links TRBV11-2 to TRBJ2-3; maybe TRBD2 (5 bases). This CDR3 region has 15 residues. V was pared by 1 base and J by 9 bases, with 17 bases between. In germline, CDR1 is SGHAT, CDR2 FQNNGV. In DNA form, the CDR3 reads TGTGCCAGCAGCTTAGTCATGGGAATCGGCGGGACGCAGTATTTT. Translated: CASSLVMGIGGTQYF.

This sequence joins TRBV5-1 and TRBJ2-1; TRBD1 is a possible D gene (6 bases). Trimming stripped 4 bases from V and 0 bases from J, with 8 bases between. The CDR3 runs 14 residues. Germline CDR1 is SGHRS and CDR2 is YFSETQ. As DNA, the CDR3 is TGCGCCAGCAGCCAGGACAGCTCCTACAATGAGCAGTTCTTC. This codes for CASSQDSSYNEQFF.

The V gene is TRBV6-4, the J gene TRBJ1-6; tentatively, D is TRBD1 (5 bases). The germline V gene has CDR1 MRHNA and CDR2 SNTAGT. This CDR3 comprises 15 residues. Between the trimmed V and J ends, which lost 3 bases and 2 bases, there was a span of 8 bases. The CDR3 nucleotides are TGTGCCAGCAGTGATGCAGGGACCTATAATTCACCCCTCCACTTT. This encodes CASSDAGTYNSPLHF.

The rearrangement joins TRBV5-4 to TRBJ1-1, with 12 nucleotides matching TRBD1. With V trimmed by 6 bases and J by 1 base, 7 bases remained unmatched. CDR3 length: 16 amino acids. The germline CDR1 and CDR2 sequences are SGHNT and YYREEE (reference sequence). The CDR3 region is CASTLGQGAANTEAFF. The CDR3 nucleotides read TGTGCCAGCACCCTGGGACAGGGGGCGGCGAACACTGAAGCTTTCTTT.

This clone appeared a few times. V gene TRBV4-2 combines with J gene TRBJ1-3, with 9 bases identical to TRBD1. From germline, CDR1 is LGHNA and CDR2 YNFKEQ. V lost 1 base to trimming and J lost 4 bases; unmatched junction nucleotides: 8. CDR3 length equals 17 residues. The CDR3 bases are TGTGCCAGCAGCCAAGTCCTAGGACAGGGGTCCGGAAACACCATATATTTT. Translation gives CASSQVLGQGSGNTIYF.

This sequence joins TRBV10-3 and TRBJ2-2; 10 bases map to TRBD2. V shed 4 bases and J 4 bases; nucleotides not matched to a gene: 0. CDR3 length: 14 amino acids. Germline-derived CDR1 and CDR2 are ENHRY and SYGVKD. The CDR3 DNA reads TGTGCCATCAGTGTAGCGGGGGGCACCGGGGAGCTGTTTTTT. Its protein is CAISVAGGTGELFF.

The rearrangement links TRBV4-3 to TRBJ2-5; 13 bases agree with TRBD2. The V segment lost 3 bases and the J segment 7 bases; nucleotides outside the gene matches: 8. Germline CDR1 reads LGHNA; CDR2 reads YSLEER. CDR3 length: 16 amino acids. The CDR3 DNA reads as TGCGCCAGCAGCCAGGGACTAGCGGGAAGTGGATGGACCCAGTACTTC. Encoded protein: CASSQGLAGSGWTQYF.